The 17 T cell receptor beta chains reported below all come from one sample, sequenced in a study of TIL therapy for anti-PD-1-resistant metastatic lung cancer. Sequencing used immunoSEQ v3. Clones were read by immunoSEQ multiplex PCR, and TCRdb kept only the in-frame ones, dropping some. The data hold some 37,000 clones, with around 79% observed a single time. Sample time point: pre-treatment sample, taken before nivolumab and TIL therapy. The sample consisted of blood, taken at baseline. The receptor set was obtained from a person aged 25-79 years with non-small cell lung cancer.

The sample holds a few counts of this clone. The rearrangement uses TRBV19 and TRBJ1-5, with D possibly matching TRBD1 (5 bases). The CDR3 runs 14 residues. CDR1 is LNHDA, CDR2 SQIVND, per germline (reference sequence). Between the trimmed V and J ends, which lost 7 bases and 5 bases, there was a span of 15 bases. The CDR3 sequence is CASKRGWVDQPQHF. Written as DNA, the CDR3 is TGTGCCAGTAAGCGGGGGTGGGTAGATCAGCCCCAGCATTTT.

V usage is TRBV2 and J usage is TRBJ1-1; TRBD1 might be the D (5 bases). The V gene lost 1 base and the J gene lost 5 bases, with 17 bases spanning the gap. The CDR3 extends over 16 amino acids. Germline V CDR1 and CDR2: SNHLY, FYNNEI. CDR3 nucleotides: TGTGCCAGCAGTGAAGGGGGGAGACGCCCGATGACTGAAGCTTTCTTT. It translates to CASSEGGRRPMTEAFF. The full variable domain, with the rest looked up from reference TRBV2 and TRBJ1-1, is EPEVTQTPSHQVTQMGQEVILRCVPISNHLYFYWYRQILGQKVEFLVSFYNNEISEKSEIFDDQFSVERPDGSNFTLKIRSTKLEDSAMYFCASSEGGRRPMTEAFFGQGTRLTVV.

The chain is built from TRBV28 and TRBJ2-7, with 8 bases aligning to TRBD2. This CDR3 region has 14 residues. Germline lookup yields CDR1 MDHEN and CDR2 SYDVKM. Trimming took 6 bases from V and 3 from J; bases not matched to a gene: 7. CDR3 loop: CASSWGTRFYEQYF. The CDR3 DNA reads TGTGCCAGCAGCTGGGGGACTAGATTCTACGAGCAGTACTTC.

This sequence joins TRBV10-3 and TRBJ1-2, with TRBD1 identical over 7 bases. The V gene end was trimmed by 7 bases and the J gene end by 7 bases; junction bases not matched to a gene: 15. This CDR3 has 15 amino acids. CDR1 and CDR2 from the germline V gene are ENHRY and SYGVKD. As DNA, the CDR3 is TGTGCCATCAAATCGAGGACAGGCTCCCCCACTGGCTACACCTTC. Protein product: CAIKSRTGSPTGYTF.

The rearrangement joins TRBV7-9 to TRBJ1-3, with D unresolved. The V gene's germline CDR1 is SEHNR and CDR2 FQNEAQ (reference sequence). CDR3 size: 11 residues. V was clipped by 3 bases and J by 4 bases, with 1 base between them. The CDR3 sequence: CASSFGNTIYF. DNA for the CDR3: TGTGCCAGCAGCTTCGGAAACACCATATATTTT. Combining the CDR3 with reference TRBV7-9 and TRBJ1-3 gives the whole variable domain DTGVSQNPRHKITKRGQNVTFRCDPISEHNRLYWYRQTLGQGPEFLTYFQNEAQLEKSRLLSDRFSAERPKGSFSTLEIQRTEQGDSAMYLCASSFGNTIYFGEGSWLTVV.

The chain has TRBV7-2 and TRBJ2-2; the D gene could be TRBD1 or TRBD2 (5 bases each). The germline CDR1 and CDR2 sequences are SGHTA and FQGNSA. V gave up 0 bases and J gave up 4 bases, with 9 bases separating them. This CDR3 is built from 15 residues. The CDR3 loop is CASSLAGETTGELFF. The DNA of the CDR3 is TGTGCCAGCAGCTTAGCGGGGGAGACCACCGGGGAGCTGTTTTTT.

The V gene is TRBV10-3, the J gene TRBJ2-5, with D hard to call. Looked up from germline, CDR1 is ENHRY and CDR2 is SYGVKD. CDR3 length: 11 residues. With 3 bases removed from V and 4 bases from J, the gap between germline ends came to 3 bases. CDR3 region: CAISDLETQYF. The CDR3 nucleotides are TGTGCCATCAGTGATCTAGAGACCCAGTACTTC.

The V gene is TRBV9, the J gene TRBJ2-3, with D perhaps matching TRBD1 (6 bases). Germline loops: CDR1 SGDLS, CDR2 YYNGEE. V was cut by 0 bases and J by 6 bases, with 8 bases left in between. This CDR3 contains 13 residues. Written as DNA, the CDR3 is TGTGCCAGCAGCGTAGGGGGGCTGGATACGCAGTATTTT. It codes for CASSVGGLDTQYF.

The rearrangement uses TRBV4-1 and TRBJ1-2; D possibly corresponds to TRBD1 (6 bases). Trimming stripped 0 bases from V and 8 bases from J, with 13 bases between. The CDR3 consists of 14 residues. Germline V gene lookup returns CDR1 MGHRA and CDR2 YSYEKL. CDR3 bases: TGCGCCAGCAGCCAAGAGGGAAACAGGGTCGGCTACACCTTC. This codes for CASSQEGNRVGYTF.

The table lists this clone with a few counts. The chain recombines TRBV10-3 with TRBJ2-7; 9 nucleotides line up with TRBD2. The CDR3 loop spans 17 amino acids. Trimming removed 8 bases from V and 4 bases from J; junction bases left unmatched: 18. The germline V gene has CDR1 ENHRY and CDR2 SYGVKD. CDR3 in DNA: TGTGCCATCCGAGCCAACCACTCTAGCGGGGTATGGTACGAGCAGTACTTC. Its translation: CAIRANHSSGVWYEQYF.

V is TRBV6-1 and J is TRBJ2-1; 9 nucleotides agree with TRBD2. With 2 bases clipped from V and 7 bases from J, the junction kept 3 bases outside the gene matches. Germline CDR1 and CDR2: MNHNS and SASEGT. This CDR3 is built from 14 residues. The CDR3 here is CASSERLAGNEQFF. The CDR3 nucleotides read TGTGCCAGCAGTGAACGGCTAGCGGGAAATGAGCAGTTCTTC.

This chain connects TRBV6-4 to TRBJ1-2; 8 nucleotides agree with TRBD1. CDR1 is MRHNA and CDR2 is SNTAGT in the germline V gene. With V trimmed by 6 bases and J by 3 bases, 3 bases remained unmatched. The CDR3 spans 13 residues. The CDR3 is CASSPTGDYGYTF. CDR3 sequence (DNA): TGTGCCAGCAGCCCGACAGGGGACTATGGCTACACCTTC.

This clone was observed a handful of times. The chain is built from TRBV6-5 and TRBJ2-2, with 10 bases that match TRBD1. The CDR3 totals 14 residues. V lost 6 bases and J lost 6; bases outside the gene matches: 4. Per germline, CDR1 MNHEY and CDR2 SVGAGI. The CDR3 sequence is CASSTGQGPGELFF. CDR3 nucleotides: TGTGCCAGCAGCACGGGACAGGGGCCCGGGGAGCTGTTTTTT.

The chain has TRBV6-5 and TRBJ1-1; tentative D call: TRBD1 (5 bases). V shed 2 bases and J shed 8 bases, with 12 bases lying between them. Germline loops: CDR1 MNHEY, CDR2 SVGAGI. The CDR3 has 13 amino acids. Written as DNA, the CDR3 is TGTGCCAGCAGTTACGCCAGACAGAGAGAAGCTTTCTTT. This encodes CASSYARQREAFF.

The chain links TRBV7-2 to TRBJ1-5, with 7 bases lining up with TRBD1. Germline V gene data show CDR1 as SGHTA and CDR2 as FQGNSA. CDR3 size: 14 residues. V lost 2 bases to trimming and J lost 7 bases; unmatched junction nucleotides: 5. The CDR3 here is CASSLSMTGQPQHF. The CDR3, as DNA: TGTGCCAGCAGCTTAAGTATGACAGGGCAGCCCCAGCATTTT. Looking up the rest from reference TRBV7-2 and TRBJ1-5 gives the full variable domain: GAGVSQSPSNKVTEKGKDVELRCDPISGHTALYWYRQSLGQGLEFLIYFQGNSAPDKSGLPSDRFSAERTGGSVSTLTIQRTQQEDSAVYLCASSLSMTGQPQHFGDGTRLSIL.

J is TRBJ2-7 and V is TRBV5-1, with unresolved D. V gave up 1 base and J gave up 0 bases, with 8 bases separating them. This CDR3 contains 14 residues. Germline V CDR1 and CDR2: SGHRS, YFSETQ. The CDR3 spells CASSLSGNSYEQYF. In DNA form, the CDR3 reads TGCGCCAGCAGCTTGTCAGGAAACTCCTACGAGCAGTACTTC.

V usage is TRBV9 and J usage is TRBJ2-1, with D tentatively TRBD2 (6 bases). There are 16 residues in the CDR3. The germline V and J ends were trimmed by 4 bases and 5 bases, with 19 bases remaining between them. Germline assignment: CDR1 SGDLS and CDR2 YYNGEE. The CDR3: CASSSRVTGVHNEQFF. In nucleotides, the CDR3 is TGTGCCAGCAGCTCGAGGGTGACGGGAGTTCACAATGAGCAGTTCTTC.